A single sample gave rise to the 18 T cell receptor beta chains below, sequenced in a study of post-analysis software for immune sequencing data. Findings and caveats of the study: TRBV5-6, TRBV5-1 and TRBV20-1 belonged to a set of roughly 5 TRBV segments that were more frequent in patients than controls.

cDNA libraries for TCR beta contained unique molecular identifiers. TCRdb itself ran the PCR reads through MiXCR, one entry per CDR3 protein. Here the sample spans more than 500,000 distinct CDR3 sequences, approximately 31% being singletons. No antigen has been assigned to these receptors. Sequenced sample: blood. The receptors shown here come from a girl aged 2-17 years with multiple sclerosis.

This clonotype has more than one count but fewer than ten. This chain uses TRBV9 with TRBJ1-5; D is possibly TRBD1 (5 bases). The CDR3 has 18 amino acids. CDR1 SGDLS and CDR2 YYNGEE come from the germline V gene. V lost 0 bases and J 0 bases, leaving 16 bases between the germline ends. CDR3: CASSVVVRDDYSNQPQHF. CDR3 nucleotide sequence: TGTGCCAGCAGCGTAGTTGTGAGGGACGATTATAGCAATCAGCCCCAGCATTTT.

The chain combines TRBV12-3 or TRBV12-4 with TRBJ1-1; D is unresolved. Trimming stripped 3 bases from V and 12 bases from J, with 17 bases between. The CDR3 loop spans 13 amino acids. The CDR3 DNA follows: TGTGCCAGCAGTTTTATAGGCGAAGGGAGGACTTTCTTT. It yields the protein CASSFIGEGRTFF.

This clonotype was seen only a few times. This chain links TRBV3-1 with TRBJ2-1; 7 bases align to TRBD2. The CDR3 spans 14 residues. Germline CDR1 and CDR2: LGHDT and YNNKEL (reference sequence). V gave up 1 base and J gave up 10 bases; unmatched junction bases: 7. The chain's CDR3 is CASSQGAWGGEQFF. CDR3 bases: TGTGCCAGCAGCCAAGGGGCCTGGGGGGGAGAGCAGTTCTTC.

For the CDR3, the DNA is TGTGCCAGCAGCTTTGGTGGGACTTCACTACTGGAGCAGTACTTC. Translating it yields CASSFGGTSLLEQYF. The chain uses TRBV5-5 and TRBJ2-7; the D gene is possibly TRBD2 (6 bases). V was pared by 2 bases and J by 7 bases, with 19 bases between. CDR3 length: 15 amino acids. Germline V gene sequence: CDR1 SGHKS, CDR2 YYEKEE (reference sequence).

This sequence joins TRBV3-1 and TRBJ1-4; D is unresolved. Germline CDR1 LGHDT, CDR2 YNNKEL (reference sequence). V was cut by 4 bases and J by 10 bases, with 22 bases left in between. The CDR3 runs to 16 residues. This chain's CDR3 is CASSRLGRRQDGKLFF. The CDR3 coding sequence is TGTGCCAGCAGCCGCCTTGGACGGCGCCAGGATGGAAAACTGTTTTTT.

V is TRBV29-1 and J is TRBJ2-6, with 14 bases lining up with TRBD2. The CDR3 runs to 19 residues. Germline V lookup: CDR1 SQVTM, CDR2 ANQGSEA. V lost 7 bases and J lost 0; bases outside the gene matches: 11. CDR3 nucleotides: TGCAGCGCGGGACTAGCGGGGGTAATACAGTACTCTGGGGCCAACGTCCTGACTTTC. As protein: CSAGLAGVIQYSGANVLTF.

The CDR3 protein is CASNRGAVGGTDTQYF. The CDR3 DNA sequence: TGTGCCAGCAACAGGGGCGCGGTTGGAGGCACAGATACGCAGTATTTT. V usage is TRBV6-5 and J usage is TRBJ2-3; TRBD1 aligns across 7 bases. Germline V lookup: CDR1 MNHEY, CDR2 SVGAGI. V gave up 7 bases and J gave up 1 base; unmatched junction bases: 11. This CDR3 is built from 16 residues.

The CDR3 DNA is TGTGCCAGCAGTCAGATCGCCGGGACTAGCGACTACGAGCAGTACTTC. Encoded protein: CASSQIAGTSDYEQYF. The genes are TRBV4-2 and TRBJ2-7; TRBD2 matches at 10 bases. The length of the CDR3 is 16 residues. Trimming removed 6 bases from V and 3 bases from J; junction bases left unmatched: 11. Per germline, CDR1 LGHNA and CDR2 YNFKEQ.

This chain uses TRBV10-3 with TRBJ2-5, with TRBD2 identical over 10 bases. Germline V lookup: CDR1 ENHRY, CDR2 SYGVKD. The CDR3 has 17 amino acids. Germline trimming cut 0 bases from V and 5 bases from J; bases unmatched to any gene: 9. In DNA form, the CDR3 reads TGTGCCATCAGTGAGTCGAGTCCGGGACTAGCGATCGAGACCCAGTACTTC. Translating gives CAISESSPGLAIETQYF.

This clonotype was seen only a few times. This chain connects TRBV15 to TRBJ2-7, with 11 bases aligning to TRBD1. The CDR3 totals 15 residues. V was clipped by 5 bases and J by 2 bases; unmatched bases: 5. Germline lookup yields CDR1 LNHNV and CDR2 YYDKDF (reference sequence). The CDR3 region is CATSPAGQGAYEQYF. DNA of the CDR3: TGTGCCACCAGCCCAGCGGGACAGGGGGCCTACGAGCAGTACTTC.

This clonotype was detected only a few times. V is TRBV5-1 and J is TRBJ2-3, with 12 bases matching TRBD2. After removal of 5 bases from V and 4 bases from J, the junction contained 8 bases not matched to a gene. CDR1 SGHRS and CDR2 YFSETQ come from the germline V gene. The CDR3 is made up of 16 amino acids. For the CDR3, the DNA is TGCGCCAGCAGGCCAGCTAGCGGGGGGGCCTCAGATACGCAGTATTTT. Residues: CASRPASGGASDTQYF.

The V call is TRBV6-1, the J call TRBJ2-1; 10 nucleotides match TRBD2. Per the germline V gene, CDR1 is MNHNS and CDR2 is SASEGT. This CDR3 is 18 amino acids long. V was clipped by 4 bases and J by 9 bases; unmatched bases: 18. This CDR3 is CASSVGVGRKRGGSEQFF. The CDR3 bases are TGTGCCAGCAGTGTAGGGGTAGGAAGAAAGCGGGGGGGGAGTGAGCAGTTCTTC.

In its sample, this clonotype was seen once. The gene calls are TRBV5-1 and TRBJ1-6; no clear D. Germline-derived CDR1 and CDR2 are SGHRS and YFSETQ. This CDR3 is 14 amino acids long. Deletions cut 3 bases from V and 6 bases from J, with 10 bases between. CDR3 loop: CASSSDLGNSPLHF. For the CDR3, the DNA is TGCGCCAGCAGCTCAGACTTGGGTAATTCACCCCTCCACTTT.

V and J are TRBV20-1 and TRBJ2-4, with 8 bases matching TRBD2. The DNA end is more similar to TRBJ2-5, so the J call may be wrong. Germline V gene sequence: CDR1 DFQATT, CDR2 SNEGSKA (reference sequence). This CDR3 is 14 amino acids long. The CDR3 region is CSARVIAGQETQYF. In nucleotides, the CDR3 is TGCAGTGCTAGAGTGATAGCGGGGCAAGAGACCCAGTACTTC.

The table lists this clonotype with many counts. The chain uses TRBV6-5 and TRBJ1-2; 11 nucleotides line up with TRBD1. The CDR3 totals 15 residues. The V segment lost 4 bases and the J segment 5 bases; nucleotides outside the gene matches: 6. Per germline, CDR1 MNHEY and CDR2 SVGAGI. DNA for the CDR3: TGTGCCAGCAGTTCTCCGGGACAGGGGGATTATGGCTACACCTTC. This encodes CASSSPGQGDYGYTF.

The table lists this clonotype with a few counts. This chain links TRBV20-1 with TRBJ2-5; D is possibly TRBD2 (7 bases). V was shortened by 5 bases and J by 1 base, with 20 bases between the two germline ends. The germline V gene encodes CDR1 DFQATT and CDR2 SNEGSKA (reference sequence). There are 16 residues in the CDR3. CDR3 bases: TGCAGTGCTTCACCTATCTCGGGGGGCTTCCAAGAGACCCAGTACTTC. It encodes CSASPISGGFQETQYF.

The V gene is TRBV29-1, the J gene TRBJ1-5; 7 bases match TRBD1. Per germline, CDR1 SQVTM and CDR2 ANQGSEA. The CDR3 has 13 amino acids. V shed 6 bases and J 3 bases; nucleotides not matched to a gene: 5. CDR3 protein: CSVGQFHNQPQHF. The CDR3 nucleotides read TGCAGCGTGGGACAGTTCCACAATCAGCCCCAGCATTTT.

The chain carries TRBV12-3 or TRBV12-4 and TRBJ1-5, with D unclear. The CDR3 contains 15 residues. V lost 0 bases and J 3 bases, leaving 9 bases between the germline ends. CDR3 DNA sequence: TGTGCCAGCAGTTTAGCGCTACGCTACAATCAGCCCCAGCATTTT. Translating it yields CASSLALRYNQPQHF.